One TCR beta chain is described in this entry. Treatment described: 15 to 20 received Ad26.COV2.S at low or high dose, single or two shots; roughly 5 received placebo; per-sample allocation not given. Sampling was performed 63 days after the first vaccine or placebo injection. This person who donated was an adult of 18-55 years in Boston. This sample is part of a study of Ad26.COV2.S vaccination and SARS-CoV-2 variants. Study summary: Donor got 5x10^10 or 1x10^11 viral particles of Ad26.COV2.S.

V gave up 2 bases and J gave up 2 bases; unmatched junction bases: 7. The germline CDR1 and CDR2 sequences are SGHRS and YFSETQ. The CDR3 sequence is 16 residues long. Repertoires were generated with immunoSEQ multiplex PCR, while TCRdb's copy carries only in-frame clones and drops some. The table lists about 410,000 clones, roughly 90% of them singletons. V is TRBV5-1 and J is TRBJ2-1; TRBD1 matches at 7 bases. This specimen consisted of peripheral blood, obtained in a trial of Ad26.COV2.S vaccine versus placebo. The TCR sequence derives from a person between 18 and 59 years old who received the Ad26.COV2.S COVID-19 vaccine or a placebo. The CDR3 protein is CASSLDPGQTYNEQFF. The CDR3 nucleotides read TGCGCCAGCAGCTTAGACCCGGGACAGACCTACAATGAGCAGTTCTTC.